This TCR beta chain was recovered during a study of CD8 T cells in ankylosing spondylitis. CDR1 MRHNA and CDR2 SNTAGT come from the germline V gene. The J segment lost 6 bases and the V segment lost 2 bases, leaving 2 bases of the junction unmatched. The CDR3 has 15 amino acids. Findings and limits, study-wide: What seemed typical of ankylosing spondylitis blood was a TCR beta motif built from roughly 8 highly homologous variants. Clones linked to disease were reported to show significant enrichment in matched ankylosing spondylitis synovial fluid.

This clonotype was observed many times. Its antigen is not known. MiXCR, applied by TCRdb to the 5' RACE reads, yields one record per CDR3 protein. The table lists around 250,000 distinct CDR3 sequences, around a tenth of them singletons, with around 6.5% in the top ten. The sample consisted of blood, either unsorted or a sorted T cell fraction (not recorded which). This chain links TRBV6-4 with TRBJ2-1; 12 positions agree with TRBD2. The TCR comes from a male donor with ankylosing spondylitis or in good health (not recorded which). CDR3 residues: CASSDKTSGGNEQFF. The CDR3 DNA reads TGTGCCAGCAGTGACAAGACTAGCGGGGGCAATGAGCAGTTCTTC.